This paragraph reports one T cell receptor beta chain. In the original analysis: Quantification of nucleated cells was approximated via reference gene primer amplification. Some clones are missing from TCRdb's copy, which holds only in-frame ones; the method was immunoSEQ multiplex PCR. The DNA was the basis for D and trimming; V, J and clone size are from that table. Here the sample spans about 140,000 clones, approximately 80% being singletons. This specimen comes from a study of blood T cell repertoires in COVID-19. This CDR3 is built from 16 residues. With 4 bases clipped from V and 7 bases from J, the junction kept 9 bases outside the gene matches. CDR1 LGHNA and CDR2 YNFKEQ come from the germline V gene.

This clonotype was sampled from a woman under 30 who had been exposed to COVID-19. The sequenced sample was PBMCs or T cells enriched from blood (not recorded which). The gene calls are TRBV4-2 and TRBJ2-1; TRBD2 matches 11 bases. CDR3 region: CASSPLTSGNSNEQFF. The CDR3 nucleotides read TGTGCCAGCAGCCCTCTGACTAGCGGGAATTCAAATGAGCAGTTCTTC.